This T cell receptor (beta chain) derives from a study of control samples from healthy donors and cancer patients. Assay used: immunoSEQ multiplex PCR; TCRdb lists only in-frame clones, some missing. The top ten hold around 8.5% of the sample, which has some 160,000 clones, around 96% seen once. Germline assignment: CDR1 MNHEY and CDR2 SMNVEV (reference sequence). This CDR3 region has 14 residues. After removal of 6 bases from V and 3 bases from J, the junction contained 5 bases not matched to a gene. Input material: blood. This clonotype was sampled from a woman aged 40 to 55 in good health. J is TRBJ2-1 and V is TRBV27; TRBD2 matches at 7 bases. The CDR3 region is CASSSGLFYNEQFF. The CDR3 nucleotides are TGTGCCAGCAGCTCGGGACTATTCTACAATGAGCAGTTCTTC.